This T cell receptor (beta chain) derives from a study of beta chain features in type 1 diabetes. Since all of the isolated RNA was reverse transcribed, expressed TCRB transcripts were what got sequenced. The table came from immunoSEQ multiplex PCR; TCRdb's copy has only in-frame clones and leaves some out. The sample shows roughly 350,000 clones, 8% to 10% of them seen only once. Findings and caveats of the study: It was possible that PCR favored shorter templates, equally so in patients and controls. Diminished insertions and augmented deletions at VDJ junctions characterized type 1 diabetes patients. All four CD4+ subsets of Type 1 diabetes patients contained TCRB CDR3s that were moderately but significantly shorter.

On this clone: Its antigen is unknown.

The CDR3 contains 16 residues. With 6 bases clipped from V and 0 bases from J, the junction kept 10 bases outside the gene matches. Germline V gene data show CDR1 as SQVTM and CDR2 as ANQGSEA. The receptor was derived from a man aged 25-45 years with type 1 diabetes. The chain uses TRBV29-1 and TRBJ2-1, with 8 bases that match TRBD1. Specimen: central memory CD4+ T cells from blood. For the CDR3, the DNA is TGCAGCGTGGGAGACAGGGGCTTAAGCTCCTACAATGAGCAGTTCTTC. It codes for CSVGDRGLSSYNEQFF.